The TCR beta chain under discussion was sequenced for a study of T cell responses to AZD1222 COVID-19 vaccine. V dropped 0 bases and J dropped 4 bases, with 12 bases sitting between them. CDR3 size: 15 residues. The germline V gene has CDR1 LGHDT and CDR2 YNNKEL (reference sequence). Only in-frame clones appear in the TCRdb table, and some are missing; sequencing was by immunoSEQ multiplex PCR. Here the sample spans 120,000 or so clones, about 93% being singletons. Sequenced here: peripheral blood, sampled 28 days after the second AZD1222 dose. This TCR was recovered from an adult who received the AZD1222 COVID-19 vaccine. V is TRBV3-1 (or the pseudogene TRBV3-2) and J is TRBJ1-2; D is perhaps TRBD1 (6 bases). Written as DNA, the CDR3 is TGTGCCAGCAGCCAAGATTGGGAGGGGGGCTATGGCTACACCTTC. This gives the protein CASSQDWEGGYGYTF.